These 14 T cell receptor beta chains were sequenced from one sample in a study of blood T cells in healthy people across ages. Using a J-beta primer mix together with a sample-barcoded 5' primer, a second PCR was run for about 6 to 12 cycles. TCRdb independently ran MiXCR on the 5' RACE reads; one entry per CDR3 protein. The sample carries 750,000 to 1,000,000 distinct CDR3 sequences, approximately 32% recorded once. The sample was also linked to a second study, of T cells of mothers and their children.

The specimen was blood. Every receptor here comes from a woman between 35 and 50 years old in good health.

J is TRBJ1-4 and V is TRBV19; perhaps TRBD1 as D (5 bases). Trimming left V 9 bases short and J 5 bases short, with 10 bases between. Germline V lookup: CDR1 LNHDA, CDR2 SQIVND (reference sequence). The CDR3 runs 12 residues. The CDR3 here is CASRDGNEKLFF. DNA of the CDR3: TGTGCCAGCCGGGACGGGAATGAAAAACTGTTTTTT.

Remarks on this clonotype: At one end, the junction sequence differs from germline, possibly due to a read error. CDR3 in DNA: TGTGCCAACAGCCTCTACAGGGGTGGGGCCAACGTCCTGACTTTC. Translated: CANSLYRGGANVLTF. The chain couples TRBV7-2 to TRBJ2-6; 7 bases are a match to TRBD1. The CDR3 has 15 amino acids. Germline values: CDR1 SGHTA, CDR2 FQGNSA.

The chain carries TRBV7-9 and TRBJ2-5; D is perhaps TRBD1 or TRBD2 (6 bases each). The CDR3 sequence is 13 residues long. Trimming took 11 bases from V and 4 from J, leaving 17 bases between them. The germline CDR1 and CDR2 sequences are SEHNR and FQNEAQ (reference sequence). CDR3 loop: CAAEGGELETQYF. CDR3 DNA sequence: TGTGCCGCAGAGGGGGGCGAATTAGAGACCCAGTACTTC.

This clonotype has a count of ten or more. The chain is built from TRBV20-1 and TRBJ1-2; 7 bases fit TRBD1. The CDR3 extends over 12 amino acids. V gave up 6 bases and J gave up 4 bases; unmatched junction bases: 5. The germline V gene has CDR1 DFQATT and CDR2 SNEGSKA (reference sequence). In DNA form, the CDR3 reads TGCAGTGCCACCACAGGGGTCTATGGCTACACCTTC. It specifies CSATTGVYGYTF.

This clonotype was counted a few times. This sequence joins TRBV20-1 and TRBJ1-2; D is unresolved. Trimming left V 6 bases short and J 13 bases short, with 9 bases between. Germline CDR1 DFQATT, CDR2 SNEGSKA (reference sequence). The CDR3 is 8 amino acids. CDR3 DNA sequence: TGCAGTGCGCCCCCACGCACCTTC. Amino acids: CSAPPRTF.

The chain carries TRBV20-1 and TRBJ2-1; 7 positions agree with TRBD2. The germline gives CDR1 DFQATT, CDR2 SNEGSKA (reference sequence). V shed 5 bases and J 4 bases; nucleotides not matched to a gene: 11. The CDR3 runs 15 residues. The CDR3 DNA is TGCAGTGCTGGGATAGCGGGTTGGATTTACAATGAGCAGTTCTTC. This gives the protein CSAGIAGWIYNEQFF.

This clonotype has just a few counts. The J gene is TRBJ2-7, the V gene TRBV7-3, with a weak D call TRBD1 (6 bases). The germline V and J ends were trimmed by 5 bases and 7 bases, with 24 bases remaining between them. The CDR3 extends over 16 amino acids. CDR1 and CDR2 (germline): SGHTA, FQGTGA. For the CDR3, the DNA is TGTGCCAGCAGCACCGGGACACTAAACTCCTACAATGAGCAGTACTTC. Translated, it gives CASSTGTLNSYNEQYF. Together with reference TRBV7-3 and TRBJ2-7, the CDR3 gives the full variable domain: GAGVSQTPSNKVTEKGKYVELRCDPISGHTALYWYRQSLGQGPEFLIYFQGTGAADDSGLPNDRFFAVRPEGSVSTLKIQRTERGDSAVYLCASSTGTLNSYNEQYFGPGTRLTVT.

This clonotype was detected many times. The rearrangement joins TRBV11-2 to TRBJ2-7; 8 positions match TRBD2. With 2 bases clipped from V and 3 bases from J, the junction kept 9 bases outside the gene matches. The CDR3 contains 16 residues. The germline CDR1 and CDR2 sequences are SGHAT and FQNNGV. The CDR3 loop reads CASSLSFRRGDYEQYF. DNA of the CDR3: TGTGCCAGCAGCTTATCCTTCCGGCGGGGGGACTACGAGCAGTACTTC.

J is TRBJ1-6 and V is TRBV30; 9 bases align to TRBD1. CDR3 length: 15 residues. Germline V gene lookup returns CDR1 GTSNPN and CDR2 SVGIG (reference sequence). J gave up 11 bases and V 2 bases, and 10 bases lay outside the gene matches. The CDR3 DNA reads TGTGCCTGGAGTAGGAGAGGGACAGGGAATCCACCCCTCCACTTT. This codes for CAWSRRGTGNPPLHF.

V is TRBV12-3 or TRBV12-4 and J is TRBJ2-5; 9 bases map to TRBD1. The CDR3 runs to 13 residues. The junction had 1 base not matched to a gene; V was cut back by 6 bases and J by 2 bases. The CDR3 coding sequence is TGTGCCAGCAGGGGGACAGGGCAAGAGACCCAGTACTTC. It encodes CASRGTGQETQYF.

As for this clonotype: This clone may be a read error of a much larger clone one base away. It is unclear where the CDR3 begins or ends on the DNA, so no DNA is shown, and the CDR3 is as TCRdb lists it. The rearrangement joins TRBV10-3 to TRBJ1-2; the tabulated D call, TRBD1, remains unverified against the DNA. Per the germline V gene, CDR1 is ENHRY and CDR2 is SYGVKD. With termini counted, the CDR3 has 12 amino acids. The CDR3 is CAIGQGTYGCTF.

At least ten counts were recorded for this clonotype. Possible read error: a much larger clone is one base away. CDR3 coding DNA: TGTGCCAGCGGAGGGGGACGAGGACGCGTACAGTTCTTC. This translates into CASGGGRGRVQFF. The chain is built from TRBV6-5 and TRBJ2-1; tentatively, D is TRBD1 or TRBD2 (6 bases each). Trimming shortened V by 8 bases and J by 13 bases, and 21 bases separated the two germline ends. Germline CDR1 and CDR2: MNHEY and SVGAGI. The CDR3 has 13 amino acids.

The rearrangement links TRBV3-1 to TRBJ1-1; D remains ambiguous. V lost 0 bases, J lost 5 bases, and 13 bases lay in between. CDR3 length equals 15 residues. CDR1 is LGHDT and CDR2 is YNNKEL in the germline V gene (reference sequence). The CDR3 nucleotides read TGTGCCAGCAGCCAAGAGAGGGCGTATCGTACTGAAGCTTTCTTT. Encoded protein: CASSQERAYRTEAFF.

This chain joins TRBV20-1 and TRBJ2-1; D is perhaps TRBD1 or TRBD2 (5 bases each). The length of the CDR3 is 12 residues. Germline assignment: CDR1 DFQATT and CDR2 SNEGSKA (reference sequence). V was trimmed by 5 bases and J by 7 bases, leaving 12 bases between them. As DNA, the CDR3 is TGCAGTGCTCCGGGGCAGCCTAATGAGCAGTTCTTC. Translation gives CSAPGQPNEQFF.